This record concerns one T cell receptor (beta chain) sequence. Its antigen remains unidentified. Following RNA extraction, reverse transcription yielded cDNA that acted as the sequencing template. Only in-frame clones appear in the TCRdb table, and some are missing; sequencing was by immunoSEQ multiplex PCR. Of 150,000 to 250,000 clones in the sample, roughly three fifths were seen once. These data belong to a study of CD8+ T cells in alopecia areata. The study's findings and limits: Many expanded lesional clones persisted in scalp and blood during tofacitinib treatment.

Sample treatment: oral pan-JAK inhibitor, 5-10 mg twice daily. V lost 4 bases to trimming and J lost 4 bases; unmatched junction nucleotides: 7. This CDR3 is built from 15 residues. Germline assignment: CDR1 SGHDN and CDR2 FVKESK. The sequenced sample was CD4+ T cells sorted from blood, obtained at week 4, from a patient treated with tofacitinib. The sequence derives from a human donor with alopecia areata. V gene TRBV14 combines with J gene TRBJ2-5; 9 bases agree with TRBD1. CDR3 DNA sequence: TGTGCCAGCAGCCCCGGGACAGGGATTAGAGAGACCCAGTACTTC. Translation gives CASSPGTGIRETQYF.